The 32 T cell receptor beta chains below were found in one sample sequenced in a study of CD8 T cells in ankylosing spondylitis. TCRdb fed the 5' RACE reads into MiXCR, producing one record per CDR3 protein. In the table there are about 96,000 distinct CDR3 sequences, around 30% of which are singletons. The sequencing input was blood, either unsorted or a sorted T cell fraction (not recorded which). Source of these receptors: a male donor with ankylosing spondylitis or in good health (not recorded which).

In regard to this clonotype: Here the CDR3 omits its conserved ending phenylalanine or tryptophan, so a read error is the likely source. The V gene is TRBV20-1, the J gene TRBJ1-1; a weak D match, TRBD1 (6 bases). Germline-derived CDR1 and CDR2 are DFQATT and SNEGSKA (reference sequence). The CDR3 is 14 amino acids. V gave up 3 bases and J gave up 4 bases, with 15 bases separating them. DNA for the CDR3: TGCAGTGCTAGCCAGGGGAAATTGTTCACTGAAGCTTTCTTG. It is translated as CSASQGKLFTEAFL.

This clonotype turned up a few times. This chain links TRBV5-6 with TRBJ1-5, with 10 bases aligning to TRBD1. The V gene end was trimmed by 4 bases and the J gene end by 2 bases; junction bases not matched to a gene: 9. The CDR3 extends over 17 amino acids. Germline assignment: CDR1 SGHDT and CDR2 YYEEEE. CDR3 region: CASSEMTGGGGNQPQHF. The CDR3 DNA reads TGTGCCAGCAGCGAAATGACAGGGGGCGGCGGCAATCAGCCCCAGCATTTT.

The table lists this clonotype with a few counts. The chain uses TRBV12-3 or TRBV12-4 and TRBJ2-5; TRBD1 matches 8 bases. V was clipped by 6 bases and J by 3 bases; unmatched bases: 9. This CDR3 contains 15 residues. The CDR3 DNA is TGTGCCAGCAGCCGACAGTCGGGACAGGAAGAGACCCAGTACTTC. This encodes CASSRQSGQEETQYF.

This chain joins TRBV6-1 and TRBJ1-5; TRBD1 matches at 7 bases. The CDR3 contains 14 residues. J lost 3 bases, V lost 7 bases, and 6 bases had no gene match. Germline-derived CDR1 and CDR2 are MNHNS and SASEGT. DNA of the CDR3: TGTGCCAGCACGAGGGGACAGAACAATCAGCCCCAGCATTTT. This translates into CASTRGQNNQPQHF.

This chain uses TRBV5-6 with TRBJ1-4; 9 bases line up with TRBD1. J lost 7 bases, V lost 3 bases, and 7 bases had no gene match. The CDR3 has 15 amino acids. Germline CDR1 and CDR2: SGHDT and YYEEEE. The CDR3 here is CASSWPTGGFEKLFF. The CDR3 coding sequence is TGTGCCAGCAGCTGGCCGACAGGGGGATTTGAAAAACTGTTTTTT.

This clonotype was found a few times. This chain's CDR3 is CASSFSDRGQETQYF. As DNA, the CDR3 is TGCGCCAGCAGCTTTTCGGACAGGGGGCAGGAGACCCAGTACTTC. The chain links TRBV5-1 to TRBJ2-5; 11 bases line up with TRBD1. Germline V gives CDR1 SGHRS, CDR2 YFSETQ. V was clipped by 2 bases and J by 5 bases; unmatched bases: 5. This CDR3 has 15 amino acids.

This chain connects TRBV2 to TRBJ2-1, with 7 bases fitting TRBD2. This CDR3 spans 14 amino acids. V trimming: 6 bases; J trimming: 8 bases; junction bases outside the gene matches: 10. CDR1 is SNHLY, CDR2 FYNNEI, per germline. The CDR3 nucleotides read TGTGCCAGCAGGGGAGCGGGGAAAGGACATGAGCAGTTCTTC. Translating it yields CASRGAGKGHEQFF.

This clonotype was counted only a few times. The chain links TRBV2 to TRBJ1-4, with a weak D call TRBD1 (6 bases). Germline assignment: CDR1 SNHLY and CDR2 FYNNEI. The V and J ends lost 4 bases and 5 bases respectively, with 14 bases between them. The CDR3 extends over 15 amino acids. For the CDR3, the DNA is TGTGCCAGCAGTGGAATCAGGGGCCGGAATGAAAAACTGTTTTTT. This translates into CASSGIRGRNEKLFF.

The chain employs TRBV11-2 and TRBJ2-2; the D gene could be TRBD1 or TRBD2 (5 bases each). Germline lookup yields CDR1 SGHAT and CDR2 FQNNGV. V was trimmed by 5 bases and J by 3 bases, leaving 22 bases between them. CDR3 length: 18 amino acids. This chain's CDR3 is CASSLTPGSVGHTGELFF. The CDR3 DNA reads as TGTGCCAGCAGCCTCACTCCAGGGAGCGTGGGTCACACCGGGGAGCTGTTTTTT.

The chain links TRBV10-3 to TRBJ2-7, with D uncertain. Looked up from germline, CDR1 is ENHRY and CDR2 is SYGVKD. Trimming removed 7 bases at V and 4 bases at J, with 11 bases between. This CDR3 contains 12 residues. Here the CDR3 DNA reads TGTGCCATCAACAATCGTGGTTACGAGCAGTACTTC. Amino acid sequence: CAINNRGYEQYF.

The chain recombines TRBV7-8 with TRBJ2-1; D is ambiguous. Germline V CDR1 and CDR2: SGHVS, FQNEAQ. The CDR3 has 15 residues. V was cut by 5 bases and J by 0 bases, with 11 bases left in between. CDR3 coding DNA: TGTGCCAGCAGCGCCATATACGGCTCCTACAATGAGCAGTTCTTC. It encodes CASSAIYGSYNEQFF.

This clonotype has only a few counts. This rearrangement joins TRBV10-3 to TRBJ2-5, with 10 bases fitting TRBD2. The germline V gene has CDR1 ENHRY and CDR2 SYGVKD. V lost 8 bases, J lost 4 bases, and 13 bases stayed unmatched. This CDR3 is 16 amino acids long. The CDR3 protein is CAIAGVKLAGVETQYF. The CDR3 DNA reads TGTGCCATCGCAGGGGTGAAGCTAGCGGGAGTAGAGACCCAGTACTTC.

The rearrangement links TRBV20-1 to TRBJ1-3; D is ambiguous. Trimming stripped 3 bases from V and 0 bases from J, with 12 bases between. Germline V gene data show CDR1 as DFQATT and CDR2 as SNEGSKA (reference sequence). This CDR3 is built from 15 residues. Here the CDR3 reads CSASVLLHSGNTIYF. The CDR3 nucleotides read TGCAGTGCTAGTGTGCTCCTCCACTCTGGAAACACCATATATTTT.

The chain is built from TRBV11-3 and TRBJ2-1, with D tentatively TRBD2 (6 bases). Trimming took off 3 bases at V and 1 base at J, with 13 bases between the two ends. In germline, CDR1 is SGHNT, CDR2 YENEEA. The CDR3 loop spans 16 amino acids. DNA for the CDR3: TGTGCCAGCAGCTTGGGTACGGGAGTATCCTACAATGAGCAGTTCTTC. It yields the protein CASSLGTGVSYNEQFF. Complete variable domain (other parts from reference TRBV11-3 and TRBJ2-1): EAGVVQSPRYKIIEKKQPVAFWCNPISGHNTLYWYLQNLGQGPELLIRYENEEAVDDSQLPKDRFSAERLKGVDSTLKIQPAELGDSAVYLCASSLGTGVSYNEQFFGPGTRLTVL.

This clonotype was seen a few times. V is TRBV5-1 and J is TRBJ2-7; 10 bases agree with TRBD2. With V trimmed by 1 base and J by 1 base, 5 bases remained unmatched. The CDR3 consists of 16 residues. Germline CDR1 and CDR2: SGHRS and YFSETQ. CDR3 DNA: TGCGCCAGCAGCTTGAAGCGGGAGGGGGTTTCCTACGAGCAGTACTTC. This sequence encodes CASSLKREGVSYEQYF.

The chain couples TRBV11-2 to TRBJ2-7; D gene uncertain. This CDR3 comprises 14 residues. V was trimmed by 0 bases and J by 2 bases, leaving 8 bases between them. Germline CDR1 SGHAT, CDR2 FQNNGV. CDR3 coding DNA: TGTGCCAGCAGCTTAGATCGGCGAACCTACGAGCAGTACTTC. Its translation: CASSLDRRTYEQYF.

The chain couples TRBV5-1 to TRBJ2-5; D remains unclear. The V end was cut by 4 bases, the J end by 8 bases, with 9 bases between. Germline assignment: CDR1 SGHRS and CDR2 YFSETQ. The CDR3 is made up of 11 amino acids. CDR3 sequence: CASSPYVTQYF. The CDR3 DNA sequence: TGCGCCAGCAGCCCCTACGTAACCCAGTACTTC.

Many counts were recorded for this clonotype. The CDR3 nucleotides are TGCGCCAGCAGCCCCGGGACAGGAGGAACGGGCGGCTACACCTTC. It translates to CASSPGTGGTGGYTF. V and J are TRBV5-1 and TRBJ1-2, with 8 nucleotides matching TRBD1. With V trimmed by 4 bases and J by 8 bases, 13 bases remained unmatched. The CDR3 has 15 amino acids. CDR1 SGHRS and CDR2 YFSETQ come from the germline V gene.

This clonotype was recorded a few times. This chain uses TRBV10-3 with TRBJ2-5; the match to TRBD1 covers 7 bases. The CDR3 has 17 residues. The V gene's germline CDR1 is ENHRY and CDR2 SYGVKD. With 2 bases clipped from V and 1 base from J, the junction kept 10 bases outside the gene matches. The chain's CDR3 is CAISEVPFGDSQETQYF. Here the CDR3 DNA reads TGTGCCATCAGTGAGGTCCCGTTCGGGGACAGCCAAGAGACCCAGTACTTC.

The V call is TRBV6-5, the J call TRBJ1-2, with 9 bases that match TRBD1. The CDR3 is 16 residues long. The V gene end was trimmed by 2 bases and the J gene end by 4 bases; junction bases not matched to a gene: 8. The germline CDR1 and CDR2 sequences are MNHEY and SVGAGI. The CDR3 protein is CASSYTGTGTSYGYTF. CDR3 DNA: TGTGCCAGCAGTTACACCGGGACAGGGACCTCCTATGGCTACACCTTC.

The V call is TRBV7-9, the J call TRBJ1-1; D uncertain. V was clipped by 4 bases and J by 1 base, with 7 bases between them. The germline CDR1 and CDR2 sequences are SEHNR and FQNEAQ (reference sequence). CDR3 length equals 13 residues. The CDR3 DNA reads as TGTGCCAGCAGCTCTGACTCGAACACTGAAGCTTTCTTT. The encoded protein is CASSSDSNTEAFF.

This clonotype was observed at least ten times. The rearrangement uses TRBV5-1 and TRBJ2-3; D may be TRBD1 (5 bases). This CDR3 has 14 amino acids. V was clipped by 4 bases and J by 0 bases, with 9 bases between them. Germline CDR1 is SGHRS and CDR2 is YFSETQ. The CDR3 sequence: CASSEQGSTDTQYF. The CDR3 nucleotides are TGCGCCAGCAGCGAGCAGGGTAGCACAGATACGCAGTATTTT.

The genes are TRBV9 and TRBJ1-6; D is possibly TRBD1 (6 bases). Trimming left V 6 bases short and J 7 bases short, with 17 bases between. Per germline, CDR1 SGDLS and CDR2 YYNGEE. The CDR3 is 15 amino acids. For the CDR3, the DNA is TGTGCCAGCACCCTGAGGGACACTCCAAATTCACCCCTCCACTTT. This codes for CASTLRDTPNSPLHF.

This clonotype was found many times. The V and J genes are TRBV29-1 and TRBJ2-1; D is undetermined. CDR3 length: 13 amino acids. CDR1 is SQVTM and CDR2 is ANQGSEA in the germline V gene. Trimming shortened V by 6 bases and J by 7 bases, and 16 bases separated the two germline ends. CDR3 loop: CSVQGPVGNEQFF. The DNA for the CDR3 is TGCAGCGTCCAAGGTCCCGTCGGGAATGAGCAGTTCTTC.

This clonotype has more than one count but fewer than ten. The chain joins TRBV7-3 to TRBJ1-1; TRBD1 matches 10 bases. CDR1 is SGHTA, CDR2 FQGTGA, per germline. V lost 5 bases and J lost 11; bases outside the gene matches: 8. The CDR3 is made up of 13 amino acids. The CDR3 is CASSHPDRGKAFF. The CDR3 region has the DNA TGTGCCAGCAGCCACCCGGACAGGGGGAAGGCTTTCTTT.

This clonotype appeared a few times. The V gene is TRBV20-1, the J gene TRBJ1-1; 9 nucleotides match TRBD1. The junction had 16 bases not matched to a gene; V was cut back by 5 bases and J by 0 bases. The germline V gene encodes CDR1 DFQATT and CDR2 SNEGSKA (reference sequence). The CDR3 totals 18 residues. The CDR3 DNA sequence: TGCAGTGCTCCACCGTTAATCCGGACAGGGGCGATGAACACTGAAGCTTTCTTT. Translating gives CSAPPLIRTGAMNTEAFF.

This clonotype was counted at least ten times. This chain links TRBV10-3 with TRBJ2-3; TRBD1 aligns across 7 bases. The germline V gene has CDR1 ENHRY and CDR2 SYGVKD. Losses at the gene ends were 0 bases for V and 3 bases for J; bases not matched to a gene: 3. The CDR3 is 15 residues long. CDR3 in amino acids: CAISESPGQTDTQYF. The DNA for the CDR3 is TGTGCCATCAGTGAGTCGCCGGGACAGACAGATACGCAGTATTTT.

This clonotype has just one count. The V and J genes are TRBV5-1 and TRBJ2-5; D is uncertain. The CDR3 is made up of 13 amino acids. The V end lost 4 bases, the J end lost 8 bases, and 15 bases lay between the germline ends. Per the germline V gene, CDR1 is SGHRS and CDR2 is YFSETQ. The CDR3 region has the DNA TGCGCCAGCAGCAGGGCCCCGGGCGGCACCCAGTACTTC. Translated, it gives CASSRAPGGTQYF.

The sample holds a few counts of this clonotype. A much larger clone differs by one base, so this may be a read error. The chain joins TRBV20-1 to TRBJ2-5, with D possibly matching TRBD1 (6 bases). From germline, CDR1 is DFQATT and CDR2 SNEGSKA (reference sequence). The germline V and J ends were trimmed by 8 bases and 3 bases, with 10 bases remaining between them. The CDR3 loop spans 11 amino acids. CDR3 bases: TGCAGTCCTCCAGGGGAAGAGACCCAGTACTTC. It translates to CSPPGEETQYF.

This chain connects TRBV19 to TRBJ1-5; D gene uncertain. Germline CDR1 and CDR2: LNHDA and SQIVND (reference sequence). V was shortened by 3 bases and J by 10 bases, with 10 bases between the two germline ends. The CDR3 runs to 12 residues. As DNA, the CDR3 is TGTGCCAGTAGTATGAAGAGGGATCCCCAGCATTTT. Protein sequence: CASSMKRDPQHF.

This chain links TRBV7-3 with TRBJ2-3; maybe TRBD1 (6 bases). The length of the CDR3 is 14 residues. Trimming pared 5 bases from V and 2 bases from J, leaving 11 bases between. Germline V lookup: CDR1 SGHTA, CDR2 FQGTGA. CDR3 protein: CASSPTGSTDTQYF. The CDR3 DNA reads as TGTGCCAGCAGCCCAACAGGGTCCACAGATACGCAGTATTTT.

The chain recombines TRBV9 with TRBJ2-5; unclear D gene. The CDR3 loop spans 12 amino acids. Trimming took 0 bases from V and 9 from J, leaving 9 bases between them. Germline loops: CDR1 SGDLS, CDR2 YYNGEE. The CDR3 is CASSVDCLAQYF. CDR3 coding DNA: TGTGCCAGCAGCGTAGATTGTTTGGCCCAGTACTTC.